This T cell receptor beta chain was sequenced during a study of OX40 agonist ivuxolimab in advanced cancers. This table comes from immunoSEQ multiplex PCR, and its TCRdb copy is limited to in-frame clones, with some not included. The sample includes about 21,000 clones, 83% of them seen just once. CDR1 is ENHRY, CDR2 SYGVKD, per germline. This CDR3 spans 14 amino acids. V lost 2 bases to trimming and J lost 3 bases; unmatched junction nucleotides: 4. It was autoimmune disease history or systemic immunosuppression that excluded patients. Samples were taken at baseline and on day 1 of cycles 4 and 7. The rearrangement joins TRBV10-3 to TRBJ2-7; 7 bases map to TRBD2. This material consisted of CD4+ or CD8+ T cells sorted from blood, taken in a trial of the OX40 agonist ivuxolimab. This sequence was found in an adult with an advanced solid tumor such as melanoma, head and neck, liver or kidney cancer. The CDR3 spells CAISESGENYEQYF. Written as DNA, the CDR3 is TGTGCCATCAGTGAGAGCGGGGAGAACTACGAGCAGTACTTC.